The T cell receptor (beta chain) under discussion was sequenced for a study of T cell responses to AZD1222 COVID-19 vaccine. Overall study context: It was second doses at about 4 or about 12 weeks that were pooled.

Repertoires were generated with immunoSEQ multiplex PCR, while TCRdb's copy carries only in-frame clones and drops some. Counted here are 140,000 to 150,000 clones, about 92% occurring once; the ten biggest clones make up around 1.9%. Study-level findings and limits: Spike-specific TCR depth and breadth grew after two AZD1222 doses. None of the repertoires were sampled until the peak T cell response had passed.

CDR1 and CDR2 (germline): SQVTM, ANQGSEA. The CDR3 runs 14 residues. V lost 1 base and J 3 bases, leaving 12 bases between the germline ends. Regarding this clone: Its antigen is unknown.

The sample here was peripheral blood, taken on day 0 of AZD1222 vaccination. This chain uses TRBV29-1 with TRBJ2-5, with D tentatively TRBD1 (6 bases). The clonotype comes from an adult in good health. CDR3 residues: CSVEGDKAKETQYF. The CDR3 DNA sequence: TGCAGCGTTGAAGGGGACAAAGCTAAAGAGACCCAGTACTTC.